This section outlines one T cell receptor (beta chain) sequence together with its context. The data were produced by immunoSEQ multiplex PCR, yet TCRdb's version contains in-frame clones alone and is incomplete. The top ten hold 4.4% of the sample, which has about 160,000 clones, 92% seen once. Germline V gene sequence: CDR1 SEHNR, CDR2 FQNEAQ (reference sequence). V was clipped by 5 bases and J by 3 bases; unmatched bases: 10. The CDR3 sequence is 16 residues long. This record belongs to a study of T cell responses to AZD1222 COVID-19 vaccine. The chain combines TRBV7-9 with TRBJ2-4; 7 bases are a match to TRBD1. This receptor was taken from an adult in good health. Sequencing used peripheral blood, obtained on day 0 of MenACWY control vaccination. Here the CDR3 DNA reads TGTGCCAGCAGCGCGACAGGGTCTGGAGGCAAAAACATTCAGTACTTC. It is translated as CASSATGSGGKNIQYF.